This TCR beta chain was identified in a study of beta chain features in type 1 diabetes. This clone turned up a few times. V was clipped by 4 bases and J by 0 bases; unmatched bases: 6. This CDR3 is built from 15 residues. The V gene's germline CDR1 is SQVTM and CDR2 ANQGSEA. The sequenced template was cDNA made from the entire isolated RNA. Using immunoSEQ multiplex PCR, the repertoire was profiled, and TCRdb retains in-frame clones only, with some absent. The table includes hundreds of thousands of clones, about 63% detected once. This receptor was taken from a man younger than 45 in good health. The V and J genes are TRBV29-1 and TRBJ2-1; TRBD2 matches 7 bases. Sequencing was carried out using naive CD4+ T cells from blood. The CDR3 reads CSVAAGGSSYNEQFF. For the CDR3, the DNA is TGCAGCGTTGCCGCCGGCGGGAGCTCCTACAATGAGCAGTTCTTC.